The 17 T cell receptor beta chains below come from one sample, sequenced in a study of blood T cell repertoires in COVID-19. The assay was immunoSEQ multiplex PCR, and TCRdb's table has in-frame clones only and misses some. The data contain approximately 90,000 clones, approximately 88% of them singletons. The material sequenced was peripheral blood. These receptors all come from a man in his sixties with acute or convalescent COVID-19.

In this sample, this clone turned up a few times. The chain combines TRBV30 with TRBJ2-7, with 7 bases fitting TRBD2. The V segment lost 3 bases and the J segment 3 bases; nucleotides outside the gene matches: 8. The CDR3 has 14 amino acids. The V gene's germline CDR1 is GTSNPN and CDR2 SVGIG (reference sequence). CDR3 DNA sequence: TGTGCCTGGAGAGGACGGGGGGTTAGCTACGAGCAGTACTTC. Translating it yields CAWRGRGVSYEQYF.

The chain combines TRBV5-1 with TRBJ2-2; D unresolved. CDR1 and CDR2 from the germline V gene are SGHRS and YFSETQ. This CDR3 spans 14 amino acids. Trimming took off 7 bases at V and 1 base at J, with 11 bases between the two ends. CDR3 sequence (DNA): TGCGCCAGCGGCCTCATATTGAACACCGGGGAGCTGTTTTTT. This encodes CASGLILNTGELFF.

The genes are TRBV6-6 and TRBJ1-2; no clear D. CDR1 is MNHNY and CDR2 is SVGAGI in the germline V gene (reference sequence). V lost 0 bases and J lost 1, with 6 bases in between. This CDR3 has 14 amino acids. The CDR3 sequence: CASSYSTVNYGYTF. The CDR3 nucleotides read TGTGCCAGCAGTTACTCTACGGTTAACTATGGCTACACCTTC.

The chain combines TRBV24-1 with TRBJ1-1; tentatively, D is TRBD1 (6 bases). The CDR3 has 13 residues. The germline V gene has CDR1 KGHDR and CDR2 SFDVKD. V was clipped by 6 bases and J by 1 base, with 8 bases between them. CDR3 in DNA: TGTGCCACCAGTCCGGACAGGAACACTGAAGCTTTCTTT. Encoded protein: CATSPDRNTEAFF.

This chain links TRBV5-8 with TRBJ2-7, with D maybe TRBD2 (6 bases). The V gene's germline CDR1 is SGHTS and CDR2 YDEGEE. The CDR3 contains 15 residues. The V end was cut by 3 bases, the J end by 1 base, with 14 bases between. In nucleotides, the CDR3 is TGTGCCAGCAGCTACGTCGCCGGGACTTCCTACGAGCAGTACTTC. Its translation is CASSYVAGTSYEQYF.

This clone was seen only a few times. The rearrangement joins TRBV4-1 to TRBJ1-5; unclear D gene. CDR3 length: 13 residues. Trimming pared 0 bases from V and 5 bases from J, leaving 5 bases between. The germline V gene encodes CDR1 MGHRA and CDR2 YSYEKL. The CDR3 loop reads CASSQEVDQPQHF. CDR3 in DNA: TGCGCCAGCAGCCAAGAAGTAGATCAGCCCCAGCATTTT.

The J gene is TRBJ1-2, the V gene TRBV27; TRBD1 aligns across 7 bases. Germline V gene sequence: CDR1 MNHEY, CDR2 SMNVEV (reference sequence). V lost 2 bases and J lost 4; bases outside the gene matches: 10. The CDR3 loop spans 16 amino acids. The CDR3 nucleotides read TGTGCCAGCAGTTTAACTTACCAGGGGGTAGGCTATGGCTACACCTTC. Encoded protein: CASSLTYQGVGYGYTF.

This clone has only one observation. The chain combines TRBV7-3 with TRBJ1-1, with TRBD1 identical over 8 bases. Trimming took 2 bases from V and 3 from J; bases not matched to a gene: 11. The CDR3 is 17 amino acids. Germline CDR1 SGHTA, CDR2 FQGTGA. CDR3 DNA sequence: TGTGCCAGCAGCTTATGGGGCGGAGACAGGGGTCACACTGAAGCTTTCTTT. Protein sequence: CASSLWGGDRGHTEAFF. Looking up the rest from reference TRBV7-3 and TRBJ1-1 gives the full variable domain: GAGVSQTPSNKVTEKGKYVELRCDPISGHTALYWYRQSLGQGPEFLIYFQGTGAADDSGLPNDRFFAVRPEGSVSTLKIQRTERGDSAVYLCASSLWGGDRGHTEAFFGQGTRLTVV.

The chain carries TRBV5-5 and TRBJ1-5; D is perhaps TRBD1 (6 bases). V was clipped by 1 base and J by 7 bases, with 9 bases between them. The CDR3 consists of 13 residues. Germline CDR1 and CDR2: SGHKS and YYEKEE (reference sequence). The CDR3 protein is CASSLLQGQPQHF. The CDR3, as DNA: TGTGCCAGCAGCTTGCTACAGGGCCAGCCCCAGCATTTT.

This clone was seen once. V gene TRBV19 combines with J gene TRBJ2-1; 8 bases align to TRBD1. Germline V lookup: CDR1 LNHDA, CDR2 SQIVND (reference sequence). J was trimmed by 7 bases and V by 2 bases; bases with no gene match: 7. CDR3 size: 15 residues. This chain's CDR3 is CASSIMTGVGNEQFF. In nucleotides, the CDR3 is TGTGCCAGTAGTATAATGACAGGGGTTGGAAATGAGCAGTTCTTC. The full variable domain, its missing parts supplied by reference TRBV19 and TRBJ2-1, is DGGITQSPKYLFRKEGQNVTLSCEQNLNHDAMYWYRQDPGQGLRLIYYSQIVNDFQKGDIAEGYSVSREKKESFPLTVTSAQKNPTAFYLCASSIMTGVGNEQFFGPGTRLTVL.

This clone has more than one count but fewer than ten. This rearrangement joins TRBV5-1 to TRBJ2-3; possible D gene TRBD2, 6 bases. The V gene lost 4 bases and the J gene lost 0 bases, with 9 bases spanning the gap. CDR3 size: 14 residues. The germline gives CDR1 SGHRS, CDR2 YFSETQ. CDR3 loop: CASSGGSSTDTQYF. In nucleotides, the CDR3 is TGCGCCAGCAGCGGGGGGAGTAGCACAGATACGCAGTATTTT.

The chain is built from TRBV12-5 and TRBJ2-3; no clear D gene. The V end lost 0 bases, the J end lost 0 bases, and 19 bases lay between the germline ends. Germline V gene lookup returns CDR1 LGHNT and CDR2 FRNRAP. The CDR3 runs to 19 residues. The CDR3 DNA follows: TGTGCTAGTGGTTTGGTACGAGGTAGCAGCTACAACAGCACAGATACGCAGTATTTT. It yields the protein CASGLVRGSSYNSTDTQYF.

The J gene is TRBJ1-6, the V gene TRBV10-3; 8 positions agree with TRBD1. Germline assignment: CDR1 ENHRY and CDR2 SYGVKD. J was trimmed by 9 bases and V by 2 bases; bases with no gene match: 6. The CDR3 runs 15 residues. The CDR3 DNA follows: TGTGCCATCAGTGAGCTGGGCCAGGGGGCTTCACCCCTCCACTTT. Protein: CAISELGQGASPLHF.

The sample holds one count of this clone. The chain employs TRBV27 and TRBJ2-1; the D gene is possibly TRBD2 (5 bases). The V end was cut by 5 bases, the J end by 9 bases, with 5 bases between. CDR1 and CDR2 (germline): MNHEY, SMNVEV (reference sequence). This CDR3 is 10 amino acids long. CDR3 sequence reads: CASSGGEQFF. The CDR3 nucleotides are TGTGCCAGCAGTGGAGGTGAGCAGTTCTTC.

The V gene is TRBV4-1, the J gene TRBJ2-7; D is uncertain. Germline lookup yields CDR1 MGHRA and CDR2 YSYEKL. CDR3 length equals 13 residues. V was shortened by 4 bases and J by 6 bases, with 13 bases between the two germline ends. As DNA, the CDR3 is TGCGCCAGCAGCCTTCTAGTTCCCGGCGAGCAGTACTTC. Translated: CASSLLVPGEQYF.

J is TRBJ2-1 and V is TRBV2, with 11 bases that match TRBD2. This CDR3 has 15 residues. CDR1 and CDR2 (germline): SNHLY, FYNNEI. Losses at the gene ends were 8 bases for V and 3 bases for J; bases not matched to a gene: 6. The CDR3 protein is CASCTSGRSYNEQFF. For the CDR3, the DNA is TGTGCCAGCTGTACTAGCGGGAGAAGCTACAATGAGCAGTTCTTC.

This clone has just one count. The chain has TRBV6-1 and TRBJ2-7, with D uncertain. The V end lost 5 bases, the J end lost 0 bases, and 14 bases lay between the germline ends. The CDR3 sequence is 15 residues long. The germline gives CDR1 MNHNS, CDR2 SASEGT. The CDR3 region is CASSTRRRSSYEQYF. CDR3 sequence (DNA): TGTGCCAGCAGTACGAGACGGAGAAGCTCCTACGAGCAGTACTTC.